The 20 T cell receptor beta chains below come from one sample, sequenced in a study of radiation and T cells in renal cell carcinoma. Using immunoSEQ multiplex PCR, the repertoire was profiled, and TCRdb retains in-frame clones only, with some absent. Among some 130,000 clones, roughly four fifths were seen once, and the ten largest hold about 1.9%. Time point in this sample: blood 2 weeks post-SBRT. Specified treatment: 15 Gy SBRT to primary tumor, nephrectomy 4 weeks later. The sequences come from blood, collected from a patient whose treatment included radiotherapy and nephrectomy. The receptors stem from a woman aged 60-75 years with renal cell carcinoma.

This clone was seen once. This CDR3 is also generated by other DNA sequences in the sample. V is TRBV18 and J is TRBJ1-1; 7 bases are shared with TRBD1. From germline, CDR1 is KGHSH and CDR2 LQKENI. The V gene end was trimmed by 6 bases and the J gene end by 1 base; junction bases not matched to a gene: 5. The CDR3 length is 14 residues. The CDR3 reads CASSPRGGNTEAFF. The CDR3 DNA reads as TGTGCCAGCTCGCCCAGGGGGGGGAACACTGAAGCTTTCTTT.

This rearrangement joins TRBV10-3 to TRBJ2-5, with a possible D match to TRBD2 (6 bases). Per the germline V gene, CDR1 is ENHRY and CDR2 is SYGVKD. CDR3 size: 16 residues. V was cut by 4 bases and J by 5 bases, with 20 bases left in between. The CDR3 DNA reads TGTGCCATCAGTGTGCGGGGTGCCGCCCCGGGGGAGACCCAGTACTTC. It yields the protein CAISVRGAAPGETQYF.

This chain connects TRBV9 to TRBJ2-7, with 7 bases identical to TRBD1. This CDR3 contains 15 residues. Germline V gene data show CDR1 as SGDLS and CDR2 as YYNGEE. The V gene end was trimmed by 1 base and the J gene end by 6 bases; junction bases not matched to a gene: 10. This CDR3 is CASSVNPGTESEQYF. In DNA, the CDR3 is TGTGCCAGCAGCGTAAACCCCGGGACAGAAAGCGAGCAGTACTTC.

V is TRBV5-4 and J is TRBJ1-2, with a possible D match to TRBD1 (6 bases). CDR3 length: 15 amino acids. The V gene lost 0 bases and the J gene lost 6 bases, with 15 bases spanning the gap. Germline values: CDR1 SGHNT, CDR2 YYREEE (reference sequence). CDR3 sequence (DNA): TGTGCCAGCAGCTTGGATACAGGGTGGTGGGATGGCTACACCTTC. This gives the protein CASSLDTGWWDGYTF.

The chain has TRBV7-2 and TRBJ2-7; tentative D call: TRBD2 (6 bases). V was trimmed by 1 base and J by 0 bases, leaving 13 bases between them. The CDR3 is made up of 16 amino acids. CDR1 SGHTA and CDR2 FQGNSA come from the germline V gene. The CDR3 here is CASSLDLALSSYEQYF. The CDR3 DNA is TGTGCCAGCAGCTTAGATCTAGCGTTGAGCTCCTACGAGCAGTACTTC.

The chain couples TRBV7-2 to TRBJ2-1; D remains ambiguous. CDR1 and CDR2 (germline): SGHTA, FQGNSA. This CDR3 has 13 amino acids. The ends were cut back, 3 bases at V and 2 bases at J, with 5 bases in the middle. In DNA form, the CDR3 reads TGTGCCAGCAGCTTCGGAACCTACAATGAGCAGTTCTTC. The encoded protein is CASSFGTYNEQFF.

The chain joins TRBV4-1 to TRBJ1-5, with TRBD1 matching over 7 bases. V gave up 4 bases and J gave up 6 bases; unmatched junction bases: 6. This CDR3 has 14 residues. In germline, CDR1 is MGHRA, CDR2 YSYEKL. The CDR3 sequence: CASSRGTVSQPQHF. CDR3 in DNA: TGCGCCAGCAGCCGTGGGACAGTCTCTCAGCCCCAGCATTTT.

The gene calls are TRBV2 and TRBJ1-4, with TRBD1 matching 8 bases. V lost 8 bases to trimming and J lost 3 bases; unmatched junction nucleotides: 5. The CDR3 loop spans 14 amino acids. Germline V lookup: CDR1 SNHLY, CDR2 FYNNEI. CDR3 nucleotide sequence: TGTGCCAGCGTGCTACAGGGGGCTAATGAAAAACTGTTTTTT. Translated: CASVLQGANEKLFF.

This clone has only a few counts. The V gene is TRBV2, the J gene TRBJ1-6; D possibly corresponds to TRBD1 (6 bases). The CDR3 spans 12 residues. CDR1 and CDR2 from the germline V gene are SNHLY and FYNNEI. Trimming left V 4 bases short and J 14 bases short, with 12 bases between. The DNA of the CDR3 is TGTGCCAGCAGTGCGGGGGAGGGGGCCCTCCACTTT. Translation: CASSAGEGALHF.

In this sample, this clone turned up a few times. This chain uses TRBV6-1 with TRBJ2-7; D unresolved. The ends were cut back, 0 bases at V and 5 bases at J, with 5 bases in the middle. Germline assignment: CDR1 MNHNS and CDR2 SASEGT. There are 12 residues in the CDR3. CDR3 nucleotides: TGTGCCAGCAGTGAAGCTCAGCACGAGCAGTACTTC. Protein: CASSEAQHEQYF.

This rearrangement joins TRBV21-1 to TRBJ1-4; the table's D gene call, TRBD1, was not cross checked with the DNA. TRBV21-1 is a pseudogene locus. This CDR3 has 15 residues. The CDR3 here is CASSPKDRGTEKLFF. The CDR3, as DNA: TGTGCCAGCAGCCCTAAAGACAGGGGGACTGAAAAACTGTTTTTT.

The chain carries TRBV19 and TRBJ1-2; 7 bases line up with TRBD1. The V and J ends lost 6 bases and 0 bases, in that order; junction bases with no gene match: 4. This CDR3 contains 14 residues. The V gene's germline CDR1 is LNHDA and CDR2 SQIVND (reference sequence). The chain's CDR3 is CASRTQGTNYGYTF. The DNA of the CDR3 is TGTGCCAGTAGGACACAGGGGACTAACTATGGCTACACCTTC.

As DNA, the CDR3 is TGTGCCAGCAGCCTCCGTGACGGGTATGGCTACACCTTC. It encodes CASSLRDGYGYTF. The chain is built from TRBV6-5 and TRBJ1-2; D not resolved. CDR1 and CDR2 from the germline V gene are MNHEY and SVGAGI. V was shortened by 6 bases and J by 5 bases, with 13 bases between the two germline ends. This CDR3 region has 13 residues.

V usage is TRBV19 and J usage is TRBJ1-2; 7 positions agree with TRBD1. The CDR3 contains 16 residues. Germline trimming cut 5 bases from V and 4 bases from J; bases unmatched to any gene: 13. CDR1 is LNHDA, CDR2 SQIVND, per germline (reference sequence). The CDR3 bases are TGTGCCAGTAGTCCAAGCACCGGGACAGCCTTCTATGGCTACACCTTC. This gives the protein CASSPSTGTAFYGYTF. Full variable domain (missing parts from reference TRBV19 and TRBJ1-2): DGGITQSPKYLFRKEGQNVTLSCEQNLNHDAMYWYRQDPGQGLRLIYYSQIVNDFQKGDIAEGYSVSREKKESFPLTVTSAQKNPTAFYLCASSPSTGTAFYGYTFGSGTRLTVV.

The chain is built from TRBV28 and TRBJ2-5; D may match TRBD1 or TRBD2 (5 bases each). V shed 1 base and J shed 0 bases, with 15 bases lying between them. This CDR3 region has 17 residues. Germline CDR1 is MDHEN and CDR2 is SYDVKM. CDR3 nucleotides: TGTGCCAGCAGTTTATTTCGGGACGCCATGTACCAAGAGACCCAGTACTTC. It codes for CASSLFRDAMYQETQYF.

This sequence joins TRBV14 and TRBJ1-3; D is perhaps TRBD1 (5 bases). V shed 5 bases and J shed 0 bases, with 14 bases lying between them. The length of the CDR3 is 16 residues. The V gene's germline CDR1 is SGHDN and CDR2 FVKESK. CDR3 coding DNA: TGTGCCAGCAGCACCCACAGGACTTCCTCTGGAAACACCATATATTTT. This encodes CASSTHRTSSGNTIYF.

This clone was seen a handful of times. The V gene is TRBV7-9, the J gene TRBJ1-5; a weak D match, TRBD1 (5 bases). The CDR3 consists of 15 residues. Germline-derived CDR1 and CDR2 are SEHNR and FQNEAQ (reference sequence). Trimming cost V 4 bases and J 2 bases, with 12 bases left between them. The CDR3 nucleotides read TGTGCCAGCAGCTCTACCGCGGGGGGCAATCAGCCCCAGCATTTT. Translation gives CASSSTAGGNQPQHF.

The chain uses TRBV2 and TRBJ2-7; TRBD1 matches at 9 bases. J was trimmed by 3 bases and V by 10 bases; bases with no gene match: 4. Looked up from germline, CDR1 is SNHLY and CDR2 is FYNNEI. This CDR3 comprises 12 residues. In DNA, the CDR3 is TGTGCCACCAGGACAGGGGTCTACGAGCAGTACTTC. As protein: CATRTGVYEQYF.

This chain links TRBV30 with TRBJ1-2; unclear D gene. V was trimmed by 2 bases and J by 6 bases, leaving 13 bases between them. Germline V gives CDR1 GTSNPN, CDR2 SVGIG (reference sequence). The CDR3 sequence is 13 residues long. In DNA, the CDR3 is TGTGCCTGGAGTAATGGGTTGGTGGATGGCTACACCTTC. Amino acids: CAWSNGLVDGYTF.

This clone was detected only a few times. The J gene is TRBJ2-1, the V gene TRBV6-5, with TRBD2 matching 9 bases. Germline lookup yields CDR1 MNHEY and CDR2 SVGAGI. V lost 0 bases, J lost 7 bases, and 1 base stayed unmatched. This CDR3 is 14 amino acids long. This chain's CDR3 is CASSYSLAGNEQFF. The DNA for the CDR3 is TGTGCCAGCAGTTACTCTCTAGCGGGAAATGAGCAGTTCTTC.